This T cell receptor (beta chain) was captured in a study of blood T cell repertoires in COVID-19. Study overall: Nucleic acid was either cDNA or gDNA, and it came from T cells, B-cell-depleted T cells, or PBMCs.

Germline values: CDR1 MDHEN, CDR2 SYDVKM. This CDR3 comprises 15 residues. The V gene lost 6 bases and the J gene lost 0 bases, with 14 bases spanning the gap. How the authors handled the data: Reference gene primer amplification in the assay estimated nucleated cell counts. Assay: immunoSEQ multiplex PCR; the TCRdb copy retains only in-frame clones and omits some. From that table come the V and J calls and clone size; the DNA was used to work out D and trimming. The sample yields approximately 210,000 clones, 76% seen once. What was sequenced was PBMCs or T cells enriched from blood (not recorded which). The TCR sequence derives from a woman between 50 and 59 years old with acute COVID-19. V usage is TRBV28 and J usage is TRBJ1-1, with a possible D match to TRBD1 (6 bases). For the CDR3, the DNA is TGTGCCAGCAGCCCGAACGACAGGCTGAACACTGAAGCTTTCTTT. Translating gives CASSPNDRLNTEAFF.